Listed here are 20 T cell receptor beta chains from one sample, sequenced in a study of post-analysis software for immune sequencing data. The study's findings and limits: Higher frequency in patients than in controls was seen for roughly five TRBV segments, with TRBV5-6, TRBV5-1 and TRBV20-1 among them.

The antigens for these receptors are not known. The library was made from cDNA and included unique molecular identifiers. TCRdb processed the PCR reads anew with MiXCR; each CDR3 protein has one entry. This sample has roughly 800,000 distinct CDR3 sequences, with roughly 27% found just once. The sample comprised blood. Receptors were obtained from a girl aged 5-17 years with multiple sclerosis.

This clonotype has just a few counts. The V and J genes are TRBV20-1 and TRBJ2-4; no clear D. The CDR3 consists of 15 residues. V lost 5 bases and J 0 bases, leaving 14 bases between the germline ends. Germline values: CDR1 DFQATT, CDR2 SNEGSKA (reference sequence). DNA of the CDR3: TGCAGTGCTCCCCCCCGATGGGTAGCCAAAAACATTCAGTACTTC. Translating it yields CSAPPRWVAKNIQYF.

This clonotype was observed a handful of times. The rearrangement joins TRBV5-1 to TRBJ1-6, with TRBD1 as a possible D gene (6 bases). The V gene lost 5 bases and the J gene lost 5 bases, with 14 bases spanning the gap. Germline loops: CDR1 SGHRS, CDR2 YFSETQ. CDR3 length equals 15 residues. As DNA, the CDR3 is TGCGCCAGCAGACCCGGGACAAACAATAATTCACCCCTCCACTTT. Its protein is CASRPGTNNNSPLHF.

The V and J genes are TRBV6-1 and TRBJ2-3; D remains ambiguous. Germline assignment: CDR1 MNHNS and CDR2 SASEGT. CDR3 size: 14 residues. V lost 4 bases to trimming and J lost 0 bases, with 8 bases between them. The CDR3 DNA reads as TGTGCCAGCAGTGGGATGACAAGCACAGATACGCAGTATTTT. Protein product: CASSGMTSTDTQYF.

The rearrangement joins TRBV5-5 to TRBJ1-5, with D perhaps TRBD1 (5 bases). Germline CDR1 is SGHKS and CDR2 is YYEKEE (reference sequence). There are 13 residues in the CDR3. Trimming removed 4 bases at V and 7 bases at J, with 12 bases between. The CDR3 is CASSGEGEQPQHF. CDR3 sequence (DNA): TGTGCCAGCAGCGGCGAAGGGGAACAGCCCCAGCATTTT.

In this sample, this clonotype turned up a few times. V is TRBV29-1 and J is TRBJ1-4; D may be TRBD1 (5 bases). Trimming removed 5 bases at V and 3 bases at J, with 10 bases between. Per germline, CDR1 SQVTM and CDR2 ANQGSEA. This CDR3 has 13 residues. The CDR3 DNA reads TGCAGCGTTTCATCGACAGCTAATGAAAAACTGTTTTTT. Amino acids: CSVSSTANEKLFF.

This clonotype occurred a few times. The V and J genes are TRBV19 and TRBJ2-5, with 14 positions matching TRBD2. The CDR3 has 22 amino acids. V was pared by 5 bases and J by 0 bases, with 20 bases of the junction left unmatched. The germline gives CDR1 LNHDA, CDR2 SQIVND (reference sequence). The CDR3, as DNA: TGTGCCAGTAGTCCCCTACGGGGACTAGCGGGGGCGATCCGGATGTACCAAGAGACCCAGTACTTC. It codes for CASSPLRGLAGAIRMYQETQYF.

This clonotype was counted a few times. This sequence joins TRBV6-5 and TRBJ2-5; D gene uncertain. Germline-derived CDR1 and CDR2 are MNHEY and SVGAGI. CDR3 length: 14 residues. Trimming took 7 bases from V and 0 from J, leaving 12 bases between them. CDR3: CASTPRRYQETQYF. The CDR3 nucleotides read TGTGCCAGCACTCCGAGGCGCTACCAAGAGACCCAGTACTTC.

This clonotype was seen more than once but under ten times. This chain links TRBV6-6 with TRBJ1-1, with a possible D match to TRBD1 (5 bases). The ends were cut back, 4 bases at V and 3 bases at J, with 9 bases in the middle. The CDR3 sequence is 13 residues long. Germline V CDR1 and CDR2: MNHNY, SVGAGI (reference sequence). CDR3 loop: CASSFRVDTEAFF. In DNA, the CDR3 is TGTGCCAGCAGTTTCAGGGTTGACACTGAAGCTTTCTTT.

The V and J genes are TRBV6-5 and TRBJ2-2; possible D gene TRBD2, 6 bases. Per germline, CDR1 MNHEY and CDR2 SVGAGI. Between the trimmed V and J ends, which lost 2 bases and 1 base, there was a span of 8 bases. This CDR3 has 15 residues. The CDR3 DNA reads as TGTGCCAGCAGTTACCCCGGGAGGAACACCGGGGAGCTGTTTTTT. It yields the protein CASSYPGRNTGELFF.

This clonotype was counted a few times. The chain carries TRBV28 and TRBJ1-2; no clear D gene. Trimming removed 6 bases from V and 4 bases from J, with 12 bases in between. Germline assignment: CDR1 MDHEN and CDR2 SYDVKM. This CDR3 is built from 13 residues. The CDR3 nucleotides are TGTGCCAGCAGGCTGGACCGTGCCTATGGCTACACCTTC. This sequence encodes CASRLDRAYGYTF.

The table lists this clonotype with a few counts. This chain joins TRBV2 and TRBJ1-1; D unclear. The germline gives CDR1 SNHLY, CDR2 FYNNEI. The V end was cut by 8 bases, the J end by 7 bases, with 11 bases between. CDR3 length equals 11 residues. The CDR3 DNA reads TGTGCCAGCCGTTCGGGCGGTGAAGCTTTCTTT. Its translation is CASRSGGEAFF. Drawing the rest from reference TRBV2 and TRBJ1-1, the complete variable domain is EPEVTQTPSHQVTQMGQEVILRCVPISNHLYFYWYRQILGQKVEFLVSFYNNEISEKSEIFDDQFSVERPDGSNFTLKIRSTKLEDSAMYFCASRSGGEAFFGQGTRLTVV.

The chain recombines TRBV7-9 with TRBJ1-2, with TRBD1 matching over 7 bases. The germline gives CDR1 SEHNR, CDR2 FQNEAQ (reference sequence). With 3 bases clipped from V and 0 bases from J, the junction kept 7 bases outside the gene matches. This CDR3 region has 16 residues. The CDR3 spells CASSFGQVYTNYGYTF. The CDR3 DNA sequence: TGTGCCAGCAGCTTTGGACAGGTCTACACTAACTATGGCTACACCTTC.

The gene calls are TRBV7-2 and TRBJ2-1, with D possibly TRBD2 on 5 matching bases. V was clipped by 2 bases and J by 9 bases, with 17 bases between them. The CDR3 loop spans 15 amino acids. Germline CDR1 SGHTA, CDR2 FQGNSA. CDR3 DNA: TGTGCCAGCAGCTTAAACGGTGTGGCTAGCAGTGAGCAGTTCTTC. Translated, it gives CASSLNGVASSEQFF. Together with reference TRBV7-2 and TRBJ2-1, the CDR3 gives the full variable domain: GAGVSQSPSNKVTEKGKDVELRCDPISGHTALYWYRQSLGQGLEFLIYFQGNSAPDKSGLPSDRFSAERTGGSVSTLTIQRTQQEDSAVYLCASSLNGVASSEQFFGPGTRLTVL.

As regards this clonotype: Compared with germline, one end of the junction differs, possibly owing to a read error. This chain links TRBV20-1 with TRBJ2-1, with D uncertain. This CDR3 is 12 amino acids long. CDR1 DFQATT and CDR2 SNEGSKA come from the germline V gene (reference sequence). The CDR3 DNA is TGCAGGGCTAGTTGGGCGGCCAATGAGCAGTTCTTC. Protein product: CRASWAANEQFF.

This rearrangement joins TRBV20-1 to TRBJ2-7; 7 bases align to TRBD2. The germline gives CDR1 DFQATT, CDR2 SNEGSKA (reference sequence). Trimming cost V 5 bases and J 9 bases; bases outside gene matches: 22. The CDR3 sequence is 16 residues long. The CDR3 region has the DNA TGCAGTGCTCGAGGGTTTATAGCGGGCGACCCAGGGCGGCAGTACTTC. As protein: CSARGFIAGDPGRQYF.

The V and J genes are TRBV19 and TRBJ2-7; D is perhaps TRBD1 or TRBD2 (6 bases each). V was shortened by 0 bases and J by 8 bases, with 14 bases between the two germline ends. Germline CDR1 LNHDA, CDR2 SQIVND (reference sequence). There are 14 residues in the CDR3. In DNA form, the CDR3 reads TGTGCCAGTAGTATAGATCGCCAGGGGAGGCAGCAGTACTTC. It translates to CASSIDRQGRQQYF.

Points on this clonotype: This may arise from a read error, as a much more abundant clone is one base away. The chain links TRBV5-4 to TRBJ2-7; TRBD1 is a possible D gene (7 bases). Trimming left V 3 bases short and J 2 bases short, with 12 bases between. Germline CDR1 is SGHNT and CDR2 is YYREEE (reference sequence). CDR3 size: 14 residues. The CDR3 DNA follows: TGTGCCAGCAGCTGGGGGGACAGCACCTACGAGCAGTACTTC. It translates to CASSWGDSTYEQYF.

V usage is TRBV11-2 and J usage is TRBJ2-3; D might be TRBD1 or TRBD2, each matching 5 bases. V was trimmed by 3 bases and J by 4 bases, leaving 11 bases between them. The germline CDR1 and CDR2 sequences are SGHAT and FQNNGV. This CDR3 contains 14 residues. CDR3 amino acids: CASSFRDPSDTQYF. The DNA of the CDR3 is TGTGCCAGCAGCTTCAGGGACCCTTCAGATACGCAGTATTTT.

The J gene is TRBJ1-2, the V gene TRBV20-1; a possible D gene is TRBD1 (6 bases). Trimming shortened V by 1 base and J by 8 bases, and 14 bases separated the two germline ends. Germline V gives CDR1 DFQATT, CDR2 SNEGSKA (reference sequence). The CDR3 runs 13 residues. In DNA form, the CDR3 reads TGCAGTGCTAGAGGGCGGGGGGCAGACGGCTACACCTTC. Encoded protein: CSARGRGADGYTF.

The chain combines TRBV6-1 with TRBJ1-6, with 7 bases fitting TRBD1. The CDR3 spans 15 residues. With V trimmed by 5 bases and J by 3 bases, 4 bases remained unmatched. Germline CDR1 is MNHNS and CDR2 is SASEGT. The CDR3 sequence: CASSPQGDYNSPLHF. The DNA for the CDR3 is TGTGCCAGCAGTCCCCAGGGGGACTATAATTCACCCCTCCACTTT.